This T cell receptor (beta chain) stems from a study of T-cell reconstitution after alpha-beta-depleted transplantation in children. TCRbeta library preparation incorporated unique molecular identifiers. Each CDR3 protein is one row after TCRdb ran MiXCR on the PCR reads. Of 65,000 to 75,000 distinct CDR3 sequences in the sample, roughly 4.9% were seen once. CDR3 length equals 14 residues. CDR1 MNHEY and CDR2 SVGAGI come from the germline V gene. Trimming at V came to 5 bases and at J to 12 bases, leaving 12 bases not matched to a gene. This clonotype was seen at least ten times. The input for sequencing was PBMCs, mostly from graft donor cells, taken 180 days after TCRalphabeta/CD19-depleted stem cell transplant. The rearrangement joins TRBV6-5 to TRBJ2-1, with 8 bases that match TRBD2. The sequence came from a boy under two years old who had a stem cell transplant for acute myeloid leukemia, so the T cells may come from the graft donor. This chain's CDR3 is CASSQGLEPLGQFF. The CDR3 region has the DNA TGTGCCAGCAGTCAGGGACTAGAGCCCCTTGGGCAGTTCTTC.